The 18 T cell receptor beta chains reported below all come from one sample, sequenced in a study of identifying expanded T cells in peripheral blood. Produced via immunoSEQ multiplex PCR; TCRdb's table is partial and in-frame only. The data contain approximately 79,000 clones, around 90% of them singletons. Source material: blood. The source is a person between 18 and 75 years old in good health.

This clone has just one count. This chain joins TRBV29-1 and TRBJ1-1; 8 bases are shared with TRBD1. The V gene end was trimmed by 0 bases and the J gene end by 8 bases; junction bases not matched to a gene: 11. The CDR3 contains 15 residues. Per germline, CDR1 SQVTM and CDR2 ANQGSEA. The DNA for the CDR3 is TGCAGCGTTGAAGATACAGGGGGTATCCTCAGAGAAGCTTTCTTT. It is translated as CSVEDTGGILREAFF.

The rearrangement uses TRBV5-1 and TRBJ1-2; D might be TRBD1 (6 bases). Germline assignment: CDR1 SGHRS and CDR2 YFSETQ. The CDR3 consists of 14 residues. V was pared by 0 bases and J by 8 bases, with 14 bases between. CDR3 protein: CASSLVSGEEGYTF. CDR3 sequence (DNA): TGCGCCAGCAGCTTGGTCTCAGGGGAGGAGGGCTACACCTTC.

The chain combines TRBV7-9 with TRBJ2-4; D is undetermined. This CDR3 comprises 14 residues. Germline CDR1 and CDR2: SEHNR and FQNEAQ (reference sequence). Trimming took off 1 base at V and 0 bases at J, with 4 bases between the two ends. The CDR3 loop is CASSLGVAKNIQYF. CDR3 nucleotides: TGTGCCAGCAGCTTAGGGGTAGCCAAAAACATTCAGTACTTC.

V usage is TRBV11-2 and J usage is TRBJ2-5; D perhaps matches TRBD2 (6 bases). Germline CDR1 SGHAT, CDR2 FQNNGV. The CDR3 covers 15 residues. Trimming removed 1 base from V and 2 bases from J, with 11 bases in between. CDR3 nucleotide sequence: TGTGCCAGCAGCTTAGTTCGCCTAGCGCAAGAGACCCAGTACTTC. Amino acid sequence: CASSLVRLAQETQYF.

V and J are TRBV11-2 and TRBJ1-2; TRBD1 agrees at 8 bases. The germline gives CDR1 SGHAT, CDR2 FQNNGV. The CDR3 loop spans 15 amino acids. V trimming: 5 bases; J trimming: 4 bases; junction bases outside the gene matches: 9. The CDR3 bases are TGTGCCAGCAGCGTACAGGGGGTAACGACCTATGGCTACACCTTC. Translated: CASSVQGVTTYGYTF.

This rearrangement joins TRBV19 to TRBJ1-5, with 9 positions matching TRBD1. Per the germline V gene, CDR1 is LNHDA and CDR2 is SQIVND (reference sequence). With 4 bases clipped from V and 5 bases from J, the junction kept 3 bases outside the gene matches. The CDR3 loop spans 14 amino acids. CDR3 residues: CASSTRQGDQPQHF. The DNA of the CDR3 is TGTGCCAGTAGTACCAGACAGGGGGATCAGCCCCAGCATTTT.

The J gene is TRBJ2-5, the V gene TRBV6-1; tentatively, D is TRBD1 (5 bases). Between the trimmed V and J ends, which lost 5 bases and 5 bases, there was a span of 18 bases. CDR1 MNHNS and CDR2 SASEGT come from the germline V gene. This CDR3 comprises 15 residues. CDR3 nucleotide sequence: TGTGCCAGCAGTAAACTTCCACAGGTGGGGGAGACCCAGTACTTC. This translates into CASSKLPQVGETQYF.

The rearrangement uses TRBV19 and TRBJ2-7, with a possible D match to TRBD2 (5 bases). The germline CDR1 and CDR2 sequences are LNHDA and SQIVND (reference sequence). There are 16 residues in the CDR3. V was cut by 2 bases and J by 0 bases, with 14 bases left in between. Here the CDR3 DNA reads TGTGCCAGTAGTATATTTGCGGGCACGGGCTCCTACGAGCAGTACTTC. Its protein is CASSIFAGTGSYEQYF.

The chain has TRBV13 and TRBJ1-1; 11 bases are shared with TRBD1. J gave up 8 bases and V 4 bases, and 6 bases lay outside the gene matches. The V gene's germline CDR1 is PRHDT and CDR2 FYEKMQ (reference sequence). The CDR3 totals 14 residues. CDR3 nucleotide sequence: TGTGCCAGCAGCTCTACGGACAGGGGGCGAGAAGCTTTCTTT. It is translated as CASSSTDRGREAFF.

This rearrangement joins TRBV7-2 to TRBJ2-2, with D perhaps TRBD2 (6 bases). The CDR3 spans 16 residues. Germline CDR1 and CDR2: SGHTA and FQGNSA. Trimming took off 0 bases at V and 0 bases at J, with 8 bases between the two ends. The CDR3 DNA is TGTGCCAGCAGCTTAGCTGGGGGGACGAACACCGGGGAGCTGTTTTTT. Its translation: CASSLAGGTNTGELFF. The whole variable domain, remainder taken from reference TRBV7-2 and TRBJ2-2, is GAGVSQSPSNKVTEKGKDVELRCDPISGHTALYWYRQSLGQGLEFLIYFQGNSAPDKSGLPSDRFSAERTGGSVSTLTIQRTQQEDSAVYLCASSLAGGTNTGELFFGEGSRLTVL.

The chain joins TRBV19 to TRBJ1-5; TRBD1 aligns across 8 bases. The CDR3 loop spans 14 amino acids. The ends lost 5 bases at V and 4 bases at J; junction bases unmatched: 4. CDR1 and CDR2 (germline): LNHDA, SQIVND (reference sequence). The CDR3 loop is CASSSGQGNQPQHF. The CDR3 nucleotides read TGTGCCAGTAGTTCCGGACAGGGAAATCAGCCCCAGCATTTT.

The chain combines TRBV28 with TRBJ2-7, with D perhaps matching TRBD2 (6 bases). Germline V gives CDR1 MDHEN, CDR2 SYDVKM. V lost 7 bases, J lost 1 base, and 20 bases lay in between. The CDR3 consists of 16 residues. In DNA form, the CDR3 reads TGTGCCAGCACGGGGAAGTCGGGAGATAGTTCCTACGAGCAGTACTTC. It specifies CASTGKSGDSSYEQYF. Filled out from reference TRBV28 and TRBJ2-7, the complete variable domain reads DVKVTQSSRYLVKRTGEKVFLECVQDMDHENMFWYRQDPGLGLRLIYFSYDVKMKEKGDIPEGYSVSREKKERFSLILESASTNQTSMYLCASTGKSGDSSYEQYFGPGTRLTVT.

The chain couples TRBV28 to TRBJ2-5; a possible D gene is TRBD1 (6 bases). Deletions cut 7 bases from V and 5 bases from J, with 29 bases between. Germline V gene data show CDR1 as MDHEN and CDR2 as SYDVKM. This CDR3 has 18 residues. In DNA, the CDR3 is TGTGCCAGCACTACCTTTATGCCCCGACCACAGGGTAGGGAGACCCAGTACTTC. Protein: CASTTFMPRPQGRETQYF.

In DNA form, the CDR3 reads TGTGCCAGCAGCCTCACGGTGGGGTCGGACACTGAAGCTTTCTTT. This sequence encodes CASSLTVGSDTEAFF. This chain links TRBV5-5 with TRBJ1-1; D gene unclear. V lost 4 bases, J lost 3 bases, and 16 bases lay in between. The germline V gene encodes CDR1 SGHKS and CDR2 YYEKEE (reference sequence). The length of the CDR3 is 15 residues.

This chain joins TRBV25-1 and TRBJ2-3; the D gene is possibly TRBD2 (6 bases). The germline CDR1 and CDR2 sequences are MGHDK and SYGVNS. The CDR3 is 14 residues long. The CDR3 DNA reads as TGTCCGAAGGGACTTTATACTAGCACAGATACGCAGTATTTT. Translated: CPKGLYTSTDTQYF.

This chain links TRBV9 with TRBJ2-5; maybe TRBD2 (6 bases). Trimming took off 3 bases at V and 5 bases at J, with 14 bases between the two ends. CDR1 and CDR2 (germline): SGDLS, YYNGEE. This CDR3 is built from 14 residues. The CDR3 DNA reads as TGTGCCAGCAGCGCTGGGGACTTCGGGGAGACCCAGTACTTC. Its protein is CASSAGDFGETQYF.

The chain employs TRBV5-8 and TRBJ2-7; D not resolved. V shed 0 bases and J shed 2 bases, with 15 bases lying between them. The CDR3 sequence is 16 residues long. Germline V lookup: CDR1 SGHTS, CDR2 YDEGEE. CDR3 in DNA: TGTGCCAGCAGCTTGGGGTTCACGGTCCTCACCTACGAGCAGTACTTC. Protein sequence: CASSLGFTVLTYEQYF.

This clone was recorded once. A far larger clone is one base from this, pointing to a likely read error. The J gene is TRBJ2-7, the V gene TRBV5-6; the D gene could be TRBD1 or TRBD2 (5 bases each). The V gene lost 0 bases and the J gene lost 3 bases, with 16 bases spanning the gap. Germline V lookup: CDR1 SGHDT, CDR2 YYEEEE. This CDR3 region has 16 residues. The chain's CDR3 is CASSLGDRGRIYEQYF. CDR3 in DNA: TGTGCCAGCAGCTTGGGGGACCGGGGCCGGATCTACGAGCAGTACTTC.